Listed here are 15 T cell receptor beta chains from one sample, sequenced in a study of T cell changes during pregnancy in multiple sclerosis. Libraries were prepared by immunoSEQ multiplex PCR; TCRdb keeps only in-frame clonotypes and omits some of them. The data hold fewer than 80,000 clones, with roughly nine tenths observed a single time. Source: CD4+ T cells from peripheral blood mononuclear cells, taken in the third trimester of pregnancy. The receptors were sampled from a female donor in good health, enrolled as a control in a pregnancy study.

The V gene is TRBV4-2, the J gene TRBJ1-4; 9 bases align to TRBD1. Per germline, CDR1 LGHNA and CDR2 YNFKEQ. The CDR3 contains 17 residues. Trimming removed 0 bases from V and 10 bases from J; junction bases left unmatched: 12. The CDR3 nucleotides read TGTGCCAGCAGCCAAGAAGTCGTGGGACAGGGCGTAGGAAAACTGTTTTTT. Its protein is CASSQEVVGQGVGKLFF.

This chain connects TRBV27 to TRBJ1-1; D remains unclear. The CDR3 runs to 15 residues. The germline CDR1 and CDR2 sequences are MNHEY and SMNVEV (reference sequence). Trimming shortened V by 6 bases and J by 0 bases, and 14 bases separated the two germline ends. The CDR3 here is CASSPFPGVNTEAFF. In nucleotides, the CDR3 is TGTGCCAGCAGCCCATTCCCGGGTGTGAACACTGAAGCTTTCTTT.

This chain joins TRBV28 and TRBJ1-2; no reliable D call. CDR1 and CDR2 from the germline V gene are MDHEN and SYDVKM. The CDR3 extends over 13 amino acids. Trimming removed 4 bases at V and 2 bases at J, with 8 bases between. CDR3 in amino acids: CASSYSVNYGYTF. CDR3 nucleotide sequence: TGTGCCAGCAGTTATTCGGTAAACTATGGCTACACCTTC.

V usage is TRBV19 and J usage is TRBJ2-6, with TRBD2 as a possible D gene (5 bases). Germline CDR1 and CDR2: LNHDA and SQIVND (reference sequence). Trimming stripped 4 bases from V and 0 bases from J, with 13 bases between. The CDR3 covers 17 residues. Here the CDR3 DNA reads TGTGCCAGTAGTACCACAGCCACTAGCTCTGGGGCCAACGTCCTGACTTTC. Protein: CASSTTATSSGANVLTF.

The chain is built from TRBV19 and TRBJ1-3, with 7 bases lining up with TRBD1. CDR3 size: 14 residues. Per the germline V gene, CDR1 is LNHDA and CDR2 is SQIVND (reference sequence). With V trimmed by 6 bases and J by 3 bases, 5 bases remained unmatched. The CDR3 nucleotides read TGTGCCAGTAGCACGACAGGGCTTGGAAACACCATATATTTT. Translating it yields CASSTTGLGNTIYF.

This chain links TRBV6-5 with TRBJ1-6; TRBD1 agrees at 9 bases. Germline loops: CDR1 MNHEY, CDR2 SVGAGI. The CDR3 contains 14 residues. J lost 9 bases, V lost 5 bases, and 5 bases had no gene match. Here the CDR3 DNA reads TGTGCCAGCAGTCTCGGGACAGGGTCTTCACCCCTCCACTTT. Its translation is CASSLGTGSSPLHF.

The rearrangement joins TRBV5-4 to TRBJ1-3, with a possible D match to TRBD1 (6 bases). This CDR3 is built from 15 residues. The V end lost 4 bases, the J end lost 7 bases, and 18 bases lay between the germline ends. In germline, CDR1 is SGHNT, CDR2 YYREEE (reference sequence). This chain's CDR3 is CASSTHRDNGNTIYF. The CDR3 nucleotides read TGTGCCAGCAGCACCCACCGGGACAACGGGAACACCATATATTTT.

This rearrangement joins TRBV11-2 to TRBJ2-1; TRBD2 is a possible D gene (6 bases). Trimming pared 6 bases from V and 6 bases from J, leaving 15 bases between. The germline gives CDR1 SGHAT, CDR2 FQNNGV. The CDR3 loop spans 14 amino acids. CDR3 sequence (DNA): TGTGCCAGCAGGAAGGCGGGGACCACCAATGAGCAGTTCTTC. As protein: CASRKAGTTNEQFF.

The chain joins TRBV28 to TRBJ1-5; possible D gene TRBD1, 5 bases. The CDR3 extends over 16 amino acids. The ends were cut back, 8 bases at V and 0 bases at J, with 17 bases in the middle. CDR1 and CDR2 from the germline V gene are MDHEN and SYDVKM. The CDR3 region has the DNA TGTGCCAGCCCGGGCAGGGTAGTTAATAGCAATCAGCCCCAGCATTTT. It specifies CASPGRVVNSNQPQHF.

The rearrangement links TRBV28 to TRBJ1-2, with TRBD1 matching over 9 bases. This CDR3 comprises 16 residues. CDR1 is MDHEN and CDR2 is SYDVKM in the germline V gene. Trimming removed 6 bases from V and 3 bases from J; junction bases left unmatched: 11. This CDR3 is CASSPRTGARHYGYTF. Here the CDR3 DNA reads TGTGCCAGCAGCCCTCGGACAGGGGCGAGGCACTATGGCTACACCTTC.

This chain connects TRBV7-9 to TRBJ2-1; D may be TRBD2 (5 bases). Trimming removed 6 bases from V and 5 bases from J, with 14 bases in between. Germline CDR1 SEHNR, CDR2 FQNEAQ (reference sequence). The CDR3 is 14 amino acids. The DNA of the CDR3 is TGTGCCAGCAGTCTAACCCTCGGGGACAATGAGCAGTTCTTC. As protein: CASSLTLGDNEQFF.

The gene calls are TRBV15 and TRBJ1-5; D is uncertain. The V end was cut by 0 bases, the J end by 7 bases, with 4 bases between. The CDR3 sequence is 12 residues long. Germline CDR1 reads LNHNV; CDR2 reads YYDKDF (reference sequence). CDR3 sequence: CATSRDSQPQHF. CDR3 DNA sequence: TGTGCCACCAGCAGAGATTCGCAGCCCCAGCATTTT. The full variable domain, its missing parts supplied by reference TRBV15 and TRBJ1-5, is DAMVIQNPRYQVTQFGKPVTLSCSQTLNHNVMYWYQQKSSQAPKLLFHYYDKDFNNEADTPDNFQSRRPNTSFCFLDIRSPGLGDTAMYLCATSRDSQPQHFGDGTRLSIL.

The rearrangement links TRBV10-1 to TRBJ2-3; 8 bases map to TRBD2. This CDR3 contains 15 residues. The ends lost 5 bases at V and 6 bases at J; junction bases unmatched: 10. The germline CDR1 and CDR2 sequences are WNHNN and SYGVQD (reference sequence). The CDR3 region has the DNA TGCGCCAGCAGTTTCGAGCGGGGGTCTGGTGATACGCAGTATTTT. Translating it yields CASSFERGSGDTQYF.

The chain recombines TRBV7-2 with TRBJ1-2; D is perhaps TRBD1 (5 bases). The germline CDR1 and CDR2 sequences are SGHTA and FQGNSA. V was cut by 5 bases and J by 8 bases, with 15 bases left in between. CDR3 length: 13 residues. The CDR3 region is CASSPRGAEGYTF. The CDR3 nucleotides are TGTGCCAGCAGCCCGCGCGGGGCAGAGGGCTACACCTTC.

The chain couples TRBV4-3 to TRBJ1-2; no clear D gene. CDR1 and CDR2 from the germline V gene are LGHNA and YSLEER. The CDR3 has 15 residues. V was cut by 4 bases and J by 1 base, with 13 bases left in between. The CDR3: CASSLGTEGNYGYTF. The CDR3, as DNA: TGCGCCAGCAGCCTGGGAACAGAGGGTAACTATGGCTACACCTTC.